These 20 T cell receptor beta chains were sequenced from one sample in a study of blood T cells in healthy people across ages. Combining a sample-barcoded 5' primer with a J-beta primer mix, a second PCR ran for roughly 7 to 12 cycles. TCRdb re-called the 5' RACE reads with MiXCR, one entry per CDR3 protein. Here the sample spans 1.5 million to 2 million distinct CDR3 sequences, roughly 27% being singletons. Sequencing was carried out using blood. The receptor set was obtained from a woman in her 30s in good health.

The chain employs TRBV20-1 and TRBJ2-4; D gene ambiguous. CDR3 length: 12 amino acids. Germline-derived CDR1 and CDR2 are DFQATT and SNEGSKA (reference sequence). The CDR3 coding sequence is TGCAGCTCAGCTCAGGCCAAAAACATTCAGTACTTC. This gives the protein CSSAQAKNIQYF.

This clonotype was seen ten or more times. The chain uses TRBV6-1 and TRBJ2-5; D not certain. V was clipped by 5 bases and J by 0 bases, with 10 bases between them. CDR1 is MNHNS, CDR2 SASEGT, per germline. This CDR3 is 14 amino acids long. The CDR3 protein is CASSRRINQETQYF. The DNA for the CDR3 is TGTGCCAGCAGTCGACGTATAAACCAAGAGACCCAGTACTTC.

This clonotype came up a few times. The chain carries TRBV3-1 and TRBJ2-1; 8 positions match TRBD1. CDR3 length: 14 amino acids. J lost 13 bases, V lost 7 bases, and 15 bases had no gene match. Germline values: CDR1 LGHDT, CDR2 YNNKEL (reference sequence). The DNA for the CDR3 is TGTGCCAGCACCCTAAGGGGTCAGGGGGCGACCCAGTTCTTC. Translating gives CASTLRGQGATQFF.

This clonotype came up many times. The V and J genes are TRBV20-1 and TRBJ2-4; possible D gene TRBD2, 5 bases. V lost 6 bases and J lost 3, with 12 bases in between. The CDR3 runs 13 residues. Looked up from germline, CDR1 is DFQATT and CDR2 is SNEGSKA (reference sequence). The CDR3 coding sequence is TGCAGTGCCCTAGCCCTCTACAAAAACATTCAGTACTTC. It codes for CSALALYKNIQYF.

This clonotype was seen many times. As DNA, the CDR3 is TGTGCCAGCAGCCCACAAACCGGCGAGCAGTACTTC. Residues: CASSPQTGEQYF. This chain connects TRBV7-6 to TRBJ2-7, with D unclear. The CDR3 spans 12 residues. Germline lookup yields CDR1 SGHVS and CDR2 FNYEAQ. The V end lost 5 bases, the J end lost 6 bases, and 11 bases lay between the germline ends.

This chain's CDR3 is CSARGGGAGTQYF. DNA for the CDR3: TGCAGTGCTAGAGGAGGGGGCGCAGGTACGCAGTATTTT. The chain uses TRBV20-1 and TRBJ2-3; 7 bases line up with TRBD1. Germline V gene lookup returns CDR1 DFQATT and CDR2 SNEGSKA (reference sequence). There are 13 residues in the CDR3. V was pared by 1 base and J by 8 bases, with 6 bases of the junction left unmatched.

The J gene is TRBJ2-2, the V gene TRBV20-1; weak D call: TRBD1 (6 bases). Per the germline V gene, CDR1 is DFQATT and CDR2 is SNEGSKA (reference sequence). CDR3 size: 16 residues. V lost 0 bases and J 1 base, leaving 12 bases between the germline ends. The CDR3 spells CSARDNRDGNTGELFF. The DNA of the CDR3 is TGCAGTGCTAGAGATAACAGGGACGGGAACACCGGGGAGCTGTTTTTT.

Remarks on this clonotype: Germline is not matched at one junction end, which may reflect a read error. This rearrangement joins TRBV5-4 to TRBJ1-5; maybe TRBD1 (5 bases). Germline CDR1 and CDR2: SGHNT and YYREEE (reference sequence). The CDR3 length is 14 residues. The CDR3 nucleotides are TGTGCCGGCAGCTTGGCAGGGAACAATCAGCCCCAGCATTTT. This codes for CAGSLAGNNQPQHF.

The rearrangement links TRBV6-7 to TRBJ1-1; D is ambiguous. TRBV6-7 belongs to the ORF category, with a function that is uncertain. Trimming took off 6 bases at V and 1 base at J, with 12 bases between the two ends. The CDR3 is made up of 14 amino acids. The CDR3 bases are TGTGCCAGCAGCCCGACTATTTCGAACACTGAAGCTTTCTTT. Its translation is CASSPTISNTEAFF.

V gene TRBV18 combines with J gene TRBJ2-1; unclear D gene. CDR1 is KGHSH, CDR2 LQKENI, per germline. This CDR3 spans 13 amino acids. The V gene lost 11 bases and the J gene lost 1 base, with 12 bases spanning the gap. The chain's CDR3 is CAGLTRSYNEQFF. The DNA of the CDR3 is TGTGCCGGCCTCACGCGTTCCTACAATGAGCAGTTCTTC. Filled out from reference TRBV18 and TRBJ2-1, the complete variable domain reads NAGVMQNPRHLVRRRGQEARLRCSPMKGHSHVYWYRQLPEEGLKFMVYLQKENIIDESGMPKERFSAEFPKEGPSILRIQQVVRGDSAAYFCAGLTRSYNEQFFGPGTRLTVL.

The chain couples TRBV12-3 or TRBV12-4 to TRBJ2-6; 7 nucleotides line up with TRBD1. This CDR3 has 19 amino acids. Trimming cost V 4 bases and J 0 bases; bases outside gene matches: 12. The CDR3 is CASSSHNRGLGSGANVLTF. The CDR3 nucleotides are TGTGCCAGCAGTTCGCATAACAGGGGCTTAGGCTCTGGGGCCAACGTCCTGACTTTC.

This clonotype has just a few counts. The chain employs TRBV6-1 and TRBJ2-1, with 7 bases identical to TRBD1. Unmatched junction bases numbered 23, after V lost 5 bases and J lost 7 bases. Germline V gives CDR1 MNHNS, CDR2 SASEGT. The CDR3 contains 19 residues. The CDR3 DNA sequence: TGTGCCAGCAGTCGACAGACAGGGTTGGGATGGGGTTTGGAGAATGAGCAGTTCTTC. Its protein product is CASSRQTGLGWGLENEQFF.

In its sample, this clonotype was seen a few times. J is TRBJ1-2 and V is TRBV5-5; no definite D call. The CDR3 is 14 residues long. Germline-derived CDR1 and CDR2 are SGHKS and YYEKEE (reference sequence). V shed 5 bases and J shed 8 bases, with 19 bases lying between them. The CDR3 loop is CASSGPPAIRGYTF. The CDR3 DNA is TGTGCCAGCAGTGGGCCGCCGGCGATAAGAGGCTACACCTTC.

This chain links TRBV5-1 with TRBJ2-5; TRBD2 matches 11 bases. This CDR3 is 16 amino acids long. CDR1 is SGHRS and CDR2 is YFSETQ in the germline V gene. V shed 4 bases and J 5 bases; nucleotides not matched to a gene: 10. Here the CDR3 reads CASSIIGTSGRETQYF. The CDR3 DNA sequence: TGCGCCAGCAGCATTATTGGGACTAGCGGACGGGAGACCCAGTACTTC.

The chain combines TRBV28 with TRBJ1-6; 9 bases are a match to TRBD1. CDR1 is MDHEN and CDR2 is SYDVKM in the germline V gene. V lost 5 bases, J lost 10 bases, and 9 bases stayed unmatched. The CDR3 contains 15 residues. CDR3 bases: TGTGCCAGCAGTAAATGGGGACAGGGAGGATCACCCCTCCACTTT. Translated, it gives CASSKWGQGGSPLHF.

The chain uses TRBV12-3 or TRBV12-4 and TRBJ1-2; possibly TRBD1 for D (6 bases). CDR3 length: 13 amino acids. V was shortened by 6 bases and J by 8 bases, with 16 bases between the two germline ends. CDR3 loop: CASSTQGLGGYTF. DNA of the CDR3: TGTGCCAGCAGCACTCAGGGGTTGGGCGGCTACACCTTC.

Notes on this clonotype: This may stem from a read error, because a much larger clone lies one nucleotide away. The V gene is TRBV12-3 or TRBV12-4, the J gene TRBJ1-2; weak D call: TRBD1 (6 bases). V lost 6 bases and J 6 bases, leaving 17 bases between the germline ends. The CDR3 contains 14 residues. CDR3 amino acids: CASRRIGGVHGYTF. The CDR3 DNA sequence: TGTGCCAGCAGACGCATAGGGGGTGTCCATGGCTACACCTTC.

This sequence joins TRBV29-1 and TRBJ1-1, with TRBD1 as a possible D gene (6 bases). The CDR3 consists of 12 residues. Trimming removed 7 bases at V and 1 base at J, with 10 bases between. Germline V gives CDR1 SQVTM, CDR2 ANQGSEA. The chain's CDR3 is CSAGHWNTEAFF. CDR3 nucleotides: TGCAGCGCGGGACATTGGAACACTGAAGCTTTCTTT.

In this sample, this clonotype turned up a few times. The J gene is TRBJ1-1, the V gene TRBV12-3 or TRBV12-4; D perhaps matches TRBD1 (5 bases). The length of the CDR3 is 17 residues. V lost 6 bases and J 0 bases, leaving 20 bases between the germline ends. The CDR3 nucleotides are TGTGCCAGCAGCCGGACACCGCCAGCCTCCATGAACACTGAAGCTTTCTTT. Translated: CASSRTPPASMNTEAFF.

This clonotype occurred a few times. The rearrangement uses TRBV12-5 and TRBJ1-4; 7 bases line up with TRBD1. Trimming took 5 bases from V and 0 from J; bases not matched to a gene: 9. Germline V lookup: CDR1 LGHNT, CDR2 FRNRAP. The CDR3 has 17 amino acids. The CDR3 bases are TGTGCTAGTGGTGCCAACAGGGGATATGCAACTAATGAAAAACTGTTTTTT. Its translation is CASGANRGYATNEKLFF.